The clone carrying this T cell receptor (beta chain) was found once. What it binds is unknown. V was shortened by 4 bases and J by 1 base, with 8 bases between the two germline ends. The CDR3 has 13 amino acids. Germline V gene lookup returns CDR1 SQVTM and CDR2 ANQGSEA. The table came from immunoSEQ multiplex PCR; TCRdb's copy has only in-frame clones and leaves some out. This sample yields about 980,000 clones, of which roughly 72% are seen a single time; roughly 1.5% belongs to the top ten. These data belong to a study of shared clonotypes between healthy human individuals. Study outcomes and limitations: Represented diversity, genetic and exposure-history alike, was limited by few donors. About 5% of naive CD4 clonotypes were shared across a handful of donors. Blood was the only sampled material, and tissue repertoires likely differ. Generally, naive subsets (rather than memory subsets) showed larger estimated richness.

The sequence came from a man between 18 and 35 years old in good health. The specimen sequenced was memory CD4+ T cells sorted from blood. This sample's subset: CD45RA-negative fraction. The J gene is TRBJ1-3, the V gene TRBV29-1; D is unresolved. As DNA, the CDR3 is TGCAGCGTTGCCCATCAGTCTGGAAACACCATATATTTT. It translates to CSVAHQSGNTIYF.